These T cell receptor beta chains were read from a single sample in a study of blood T cell repertoires in COVID-19. Profiled with immunoSEQ multiplex PCR; TCRdb holds only in-frame clones, not every one. The sample has about 190,000 clones; 80% to 90% are singletons. The sequenced material came from peripheral blood. These TCRs come from a human donor in a cohort sampled during active COVID-19. CDR3s leave out the opening cysteine and the closing phenylalanine or tryptophan.

>TRBJ2-5|TRBV19
ASSSTGRGETQY
>TRBJ2-5|TRBV5-4
ASSLDRGGTQY
>TRBJ2-1|TRBV5-1
ASRGLAGSYNEQF
>TRBJ2-2|TRBV5-1
ASSLDSGINTGELF
>TRBJ2-1|TRBV12-5
AIYTGCYNEQF
>TRBJ2-2|TRBV11-2
ASSQARQNTGELF
>TRBJ2-5|TRBV30
AWSVNGETQY
>TRBJ1-2|TRBV6-1
ASSEERGDYGYT
>TRBJ2-2|TRBV18
ASSWTGSDTGELF
>TRBJ2-3|TRBV14
ASSQQFPLDTQY
>TRBJ1-2|TRBV28
ASGDRGGYT
>TRBJ1-3|TRBV3-1/TRBV3-2
ASSQDSADTIY
>TRBJ2-2|TRBV11-2
ASSPRSSANTGELF
>TRBJ1-3|TRBV14
ASSRTVSGNTIY
>TRBJ1-5|TRBV6-5
ASSYSGSNQPQH
>TRBJ1-5|TRBV6-5
ASRSTGSNQPQH
>TRBJ2-1|TRBV4-1
ASSLPGVRGEQF
>TRBJ2-7|TRBV28
ASRSLYEQY
>TRBJ2-7|TRBV4-1
ASSQVGLAGAEY
>TRBJ2-7|TRBV5-1
ASSWGTGAAKIYEQY
>TRBJ1-5|TRBV9
ASSGTGGGQPQH